A single sample gave rise to the 2 T cell receptor beta chains below, sequenced in a study of blood T cell repertoires in COVID-19. Assay: immunoSEQ multiplex PCR; the TCRdb copy retains only in-frame clones and omits some. The sample yields around 270,000 clones, 80% to 90% seen once. Material: PBMCs or T cells enriched from blood (not recorded which). Receptors were obtained from a middle-aged woman who had been exposed to COVID-19.

The J gene is TRBJ2-1, the V gene TRBV6-5; D is possibly TRBD2 (5 bases). The ends were cut back, 5 bases at V and 5 bases at J, with 13 bases in the middle. The CDR3 consists of 14 residues. Germline V CDR1 and CDR2: MNHEY, SVGAGI. The CDR3 protein is CASSPPRTDNEQFF. In DNA, the CDR3 is TGTGCCAGCAGTCCACCCAGGACTGACAATGAGCAGTTCTTC.

The chain has TRBV28 and TRBJ1-4; maybe TRBD1 (5 bases). Per the germline V gene, CDR1 is MDHEN and CDR2 is SYDVKM. The CDR3 has 14 residues. Trimming removed 8 bases at V and 4 bases at J, with 14 bases between. The CDR3 loop is CASAGGGRNEKLFF. The CDR3 nucleotides are TGTGCCAGCGCCGGGGGTGGACGTAATGAAAAACTGTTTTTT.